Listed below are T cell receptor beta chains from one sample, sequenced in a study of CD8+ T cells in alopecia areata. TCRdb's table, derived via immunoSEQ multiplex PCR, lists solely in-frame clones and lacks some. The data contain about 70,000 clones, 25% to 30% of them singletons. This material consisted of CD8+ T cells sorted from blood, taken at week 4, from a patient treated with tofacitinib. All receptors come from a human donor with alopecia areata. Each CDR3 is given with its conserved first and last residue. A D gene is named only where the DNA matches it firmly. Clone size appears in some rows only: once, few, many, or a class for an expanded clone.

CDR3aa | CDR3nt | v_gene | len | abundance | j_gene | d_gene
CASSHDGQGPQETQYF | TGCGCCAGCAGTCATGACGGACAGGGACCCCAAGAGACCCAGTACTTC | TRBV23-1 | 16 | - | TRBJ2-5 | TRBD1
CASSEIRDIQYF | TGTGCCAGCAGTGAAATTCGCGACATTCAGTACTTC | TRBV6-1 | 12 | few | TRBJ2-4 | -
CASSVRGNAGELFF | TGTGCCAGCTCAGTTCGGGGCAACGCCGGGGAGCTGTTTTTT | TRBV27 | 14 | many | TRBJ2-2 | -
CASSLQAVGREQYF | TGTGCCAGCAGTTTACAGGCTGTGGGGCGCGAGCAGTACTTC | TRBV27 | 14 | - | TRBJ2-7 | -
CASSPRTENYEQYF | TGTGCCAGCAGCCCCCGGACGGAGAACTACGAGCAGTACTTC | TRBV6-1 | 14 | - | TRBJ2-7 | -
CSVVRDGTGELFF | TGCAGCGTTGTGAGAGACGGAACCGGGGAGCTGTTTTTT | TRBV29-1 | 13 | few | TRBJ2-2 | -
CASSQEGGQYF | TGTGCCAGCAGCCAAGAAGGCGGGCAGTACTTC | TRBV14 | 11 | - | TRBJ2-7 | -
CASSFFPKTEGRDNEQFF | TGTGCCAGCAGCTTTTTCCCCAAAACCGAGGGGCGTGACAATGAGCAGTTCTTC | TRBV7-8 | 18 | - | TRBJ2-1 | -
CASSLIPGVGDTEAFF | TGTGCCAGCAGCTTAATTCCAGGGGTAGGAGACACTGAAGCTTTCTTT | TRBV7-9 | 16 | once | TRBJ1-1 | -
CASSHELGEGSIGELFF | TGCGCCAGCAGCCATGAGTTGGGGGAGGGGAGTATCGGGGAGCTGTTTTTT | TRBV4-1 | 17 | few | TRBJ2-2 | TRBD2
CASSPGQGSIETQYF | TGTGCCAGCAGCCCGGGACAGGGATCTATAGAGACCCAGTACTTC | TRBV6-5 | 15 | - | TRBJ2-5 | TRBD1
CASSLSVGTKNIQYF | TGTGCCAGCAGTTTATCAGTTGGGACCAAAAACATTCAGTACTTC | TRBV27 | 15 | - | TRBJ2-4 | -
CATSRDRGGEQYF | TGTGCCACCAGCAGAGATCGGGGGGGCGAGCAGTACTTC | TRBV15 | 13 | - | TRBJ2-7 | TRBD2
CASSGTSGNITYEQYF | TGTGCCAGTAGCGGGACTAGCGGGAATATCACCTACGAGCAGTACTTC | TRBV14 | 16 | - | TRBJ2-7 | TRBD2
CASSLGAPTGGNYGYTF | TGTGCCAGCAGTTTGGGGGCGCCGACAGGCGGTAACTATGGCTACACCTTC | TRBV27 | 17 | - | TRBJ1-2 | -
CSVEGGVPYEQYF | TGCAGCGTTGAAGGAGGGGTTCCCTACGAGCAGTACTTC | TRBV29-1 | 13 | few | TRBJ2-7 | -
CAIKKPGQGYSNQPQHF | TGTGCCATCAAAAAACCGGGACAGGGATATAGCAATCAGCCCCAGCATTTT | TRBV2 | 17 | - | TRBJ1-5 | TRBD1
CASSRGVSGANVLTF | TGTGCCAGCAGTAGGGGGGTCTCTGGGGCCAACGTCCTGACTTTC | TRBV27 | 15 | few | TRBJ2-6 | -
CASSLAAGVYNEQFF | TGTGCCAGCAGCTTAGCGGCGGGGGTCTACAATGAGCAGTTCTTC | TRBV13 | 15 | - | TRBJ2-1 | TRBD2
CAISDRVAGSYEQYF | TGTGCCATCAGTGACCGGGTAGCGGGGTCCTACGAGCAGTACTTC | TRBV10-3 | 15 | - | TRBJ2-7 | TRBD2
CASSQGGLNYGYTF | TGTGCCAGCAGCCAGGGGGGACTAAACTATGGCTACACCTTC | TRBV5-6 | 14 | few | TRBJ1-2 | TRBD1
CASRLGEKLFF | TGTGCCAGCAGATTAGGGGAAAAACTGTTTTTT | TRBV25-1 | 11 | - | TRBJ1-4 | -
CSVVWVGGYTF | TGCAGCGTTGTCTGGGTTGGCGGCTACACCTTC | TRBV29-1 | 11 | - | TRBJ1-2 | -
CSVDARDRTNEQFF | TGCAGCGTTGATGCCAGGGACCGAACGAATGAGCAGTTCTTC | TRBV29-1 | 14 | - | TRBJ2-1 | -
CASSYSGALTEQFF | TGTGCCAGCAGCTATTCAGGGGCGCTGACTGAGCAGTTCTTC | TRBV7-9 | 14 | few | TRBJ2-1 | -
CASSATGNPISGANVLTF | TGTGCCAGCAGCGCTACCGGGAACCCAATCTCTGGGGCCAACGTCCTGACTTTC | TRBV7-9 | 18 | many | TRBJ2-6 | -
CASSPYYGTGDNEQFF | TGTGCCAGCAGCCCTTACTACGGGACAGGGGACAATGAGCAGTTCTTC | TRBV9 | 16 | - | TRBJ2-1 | TRBD1
CASSVVRGGPNTGELFF | TGTGCCAGCAGCGTAGTTCGGGGAGGGCCGAACACCGGGGAGCTGTTTTTT | TRBV9 | 17 | - | TRBJ2-2 | TRBD2
CSVDPSNEQFF | TGCAGCGTTGACCCCAGCAATGAGCAGTTCTTC | TRBV29-1 | 11 | few | TRBJ2-1 | -
CASPRGYEQYF | TGTGCCAGCCCCAGGGGATACGAGCAGTACTTC | TRBV6-1 | 11 | - | TRBJ2-7 | -
CSVVDSLSYEQYF | TGCAGCGTTGTTGACAGCCTCTCCTACGAGCAGTACTTC | TRBV29-1 | 13 | - | TRBJ2-7 | -
CSVEDSASIQYF | TGCAGCGTTGAGGACAGTGCGTCCATTCAGTACTTC | TRBV29-1 | 12 | few | TRBJ2-4 | -
CSVSEQFF | TGCAGCGTGAGCGAGCAGTTCTTC | TRBV29-1 | 8 | few | TRBJ2-1 | -
CSVDSSVREQFF | TGCAGCGTTGATTCCTCCGTTCGTGAGCAATTCTTC | TRBV29-1 | 12 | once | TRBJ2-1 | -
CSVKGQPGEQYF | TGCAGCGTAAAGGGCCAGCCCGGTGAGCAGTACTTC | TRBV29-1 | 12 | few | TRBJ2-7 | -
CASSLESTAAYEQYF | TGCGCCAGCAGCTTGGAATCGACAGCCGCCTACGAGCAGTACTTC | TRBV5-1 | 15 | - | TRBJ2-7 | -
CSVEGGRYNEQFF | TGCAGCGTTGAAGGGGGCCGGTATAATGAGCAGTTCTTC | TRBV29-1 | 13 | few | TRBJ2-1 | -
CSVVPPGRGHEQYF | TGCAGCGTTGTCCCCCCGGGACGTGGGCACGAGCAGTACTTC | TRBV29-1 | 14 | - | TRBJ2-7 | -
CSVVFGNTIYF | TGCAGCGTTGTTTTCGGAAACACCATATATTTT | TRBV29-1 | 11 | - | TRBJ1-3 | -
CASSGTSGTDTQYF | TGTGCCAGCAGCGGGACTAGCGGCACAGATACGCAGTATTTT | TRBV9 | 14 | few | TRBJ2-3 | TRBD2
CASFSGANVLTF | TGTGCCAGTTTTTCTGGGGCCAACGTCCTGACTTTC | TRBV7-2 | 12 | few | TRBJ2-6 | -
CASSDGQDADTQYF | TGTGCCAGCAGTGACGGACAGGACGCAGATACGCAGTATTTT | TRBV27 | 14 | - | TRBJ2-3 | TRBD1
CASSLRTDRFQYF | TGTGCCAGCAGCTTGCGGACCGACAGATTTCAGTACTTC | TRBV11-2 | 13 | - | TRBJ2-4 | -
CASSVGTGDSQETQYF | TGTGCCAGCAGCGTAGGTACAGGGGACAGCCAAGAGACCCAGTACTTC | TRBV9 | 16 | few | TRBJ2-5 | TRBD1
CASSFGQIHTGELFF | TGTGCCAGCAGCTTTGGCCAGATTCACACCGGGGAGCTGTTTTTT | TRBV7-9 | 15 | - | TRBJ2-2 | -
CSVEGRTAYEQYF | TGCAGCGTTGAAGGCCGGACCGCCTACGAGCAGTACTTC | TRBV29-1 | 13 | - | TRBJ2-7 | -
CASSFSGSGYNEQFF | TGTGCCAGCAGTTTCAGTGGTAGCGGCTACAATGAGCAGTTCTTC | TRBV27 | 15 | few | TRBJ2-1 | -
CASSQVGEVEQFF | TGCGCCAGCAGCCAAGTTGGGGAGGTTGAGCAGTTCTTC | TRBV4-1 | 13 | - | TRBJ2-1 | -
CASRELTNEKLFF | TGTGCCAGCAGGGAGTTAACTAATGAAAAACTGTTTTTT | TRBV4-2 | 13 | - | TRBJ1-4 | -